The TCR beta chain described here comes from a study of OX40 agonist ivuxolimab in advanced cancers. Study at large: Ivuxolimab was administered intravenously to patients at 0.01 to 10 mg/kg every 2 weeks.

At baseline, cycle 4 day 1, and cycle 7 day 1, blood was sampled. Repertoires were generated with immunoSEQ multiplex PCR, while TCRdb's copy carries only in-frame clones and drops some. The data show approximately 90,000 clones, around nine tenths seen once. V lost 0 bases and J lost 8, with 10 bases in between. The CDR3 sequence is 13 residues long. The V gene's germline CDR1 is LGHNA and CDR2 YSLEER. In this sample, this clone turned up a few times. The rearrangement joins TRBV4-3 to TRBJ1-1; D possibly corresponds to TRBD1 (5 bases). This receptor was taken from an adult with an advanced solid tumor such as melanoma, head and neck, liver or kidney cancer. The source was CD4+ or CD8+ T cells sorted from blood, collected in a trial of the OX40 agonist ivuxolimab. The CDR3 region is CASSQDNQGEAFF. DNA of the CDR3: TGCGCCAGCAGCCAAGATAACCAGGGAGAAGCTTTCTTT.